Listed below are T cell receptor beta chains from one sample, sequenced in a study of blood T cell repertoires in COVID-19. Data came from immunoSEQ multiplex PCR; TCRdb stores just in-frame clones and leaves some out. In the table there are a few hundred thousand clones, 87% of which are singletons. Sequencing was done on a sample of peripheral blood. Source of these receptors: a man in his 60s who had recovered from COVID-19. CDR3s include the opening cysteine and the closing phenylalanine or tryptophan. The D gene is left open where the match is weak. Clone sizes are given selectively: once, few, many, or a class where the clone is expanded.

J gene	D gene	V gene	clone size	CDR3 DNA	CDR3 protein
TRBJ2-7	TRBD2	TRBV11-2	-	TGTGCCAGCAGCTTACTAGCGGGAGAATCCTACGAGCAGTACTTC	CASSLLAGESYEQYF
TRBJ1-1	TRBD1	TRBV6-6	-	TGTGCCAGCAGACGACGACAGGGAACAAACATGAACACTGAAGCTTTCTTT	CASRRRQGTNMNTEAFF
TRBJ2-3	-	TRBV3-1/TRBV3-2	-	TGTGCCAGCAGCCCCTCTATCACAGATACGCAGTATTTT	CASSPSITDTQYF
TRBJ2-5	-	TRBV7-2	-	TGTGCCAGCAGCTTAAAAGGGGCGTGGGAGACCCAGTACTTC	CASSLKGAWETQYF
TRBJ1-5	-	TRBV28	-	TGTGCCAGCAGCCTGGGACTTCATGAGGGTCAGCCCCAGCATTTT	CASSLGLHEGQPQHF
TRBJ2-7	TRBD1	TRBV5-1	-	TGCGCCAGCAGCCACCGACAGGGGAACTACGAGCAGTACTTC	CASSHRQGNYEQYF
TRBJ2-5	-	TRBV11-2	-	TGTGCCAGCAGCTCCTCATCAACAGGGTCCCAAGAGACCCAGTACTTC	CASSSSSTGSQETQYF
TRBJ1-1	-	TRBV3-1/TRBV3-2	-	TGTGCCAGCAGCCAAGGCCCTACTCGGGGGGGCACTGAAGCTTTCTTT	CASSQGPTRGGTEAFF
TRBJ2-2	-	TRBV7-9	-	TGTGCCAGCAGCTCGGAGGCCGGGGAGCTGTTTTTT	CASSSEAGELFF
TRBJ1-1	-	TRBV6-5	-	TGTGCCAGCAGTCTTGCCGCCGCCCGTGGGGCAGGAGCTTTCTTT	CASSLAAARGAGAFF
TRBJ2-7	TRBD1	TRBV5-1	-	TGCGCCAGCAGCTCGACAGGGGGCGTGGGTACCTACGAGCAGTACTTC	CASSSTGGVGTYEQYF
TRBJ2-3	TRBD2	TRBV7-7	-	TGTGCCAGCAGCAGCGGCACAGCGGGAGGAGGAGATACGCAGTATTTT	CASSSGTAGGGDTQYF
TRBJ1-4	-	TRBV18	-	TGTGCCAGCTCACCAATTCGAGGACAGACTAATGAAAAACTGTTTTTT	CASSPIRGQTNEKLFF
TRBJ1-4	TRBD1	TRBV3-1/TRBV3-2	-	TGTGCCAGCAGCCAAGTACAGGGGTTAACTAATGAAAAACTGTTTTTT	CASSQVQGLTNEKLFF
TRBJ1-5	-	TRBV30	-	TGTGCCTGGAGTGTAGAGGGGGACCAGCCCCAGCATTTT	CAWSVEGDQPQHF
TRBJ2-7	-	TRBV18	-	TGTGCCAGCTCAAAAGTCCAGGGTGAGACCTACGAGCAGTACTTC	CASSKVQGETYEQYF
TRBJ1-2	TRBD1	TRBV19	-	TGTGCCAGTAGTCTCAAGCCGGGACAGTCCCGCTATGGCTACACCTTC	CASSLKPGQSRYGYTF
TRBJ2-3	TRBD2	TRBV10-3	-	TGTGCCATCAGCTCCGGGACTAGCGGGGGGGCAGATACGCAGTATTTT	CAISSGTSGGADTQYF
TRBJ2-3	TRBD1	TRBV11-1	-	TGTGCCAGCAGCCCGGGACAGGGATTCATTGATACGCAGTATTTT	CASSPGQGFIDTQYF
TRBJ1-1	-	TRBV5-1	-	TGCGCCAGCGGCGGACAGCTGAACACTGAAGCTTTCTTT	CASGGQLNTEAFF
TRBJ2-7	TRBD1	TRBV7-9	-	TGTGCCAGCACCAAGACAGGGGGCAGCTACGAGCAGTACTTC	CASTKTGGSYEQYF
TRBJ2-1	TRBD1	TRBV5-1	-	TGCGCCAGCAGCCGTAACAGGGGAACCTACAATGAGCAGTTCTTC	CASSRNRGTYNEQFF
TRBJ1-2	TRBD1	TRBV6-5	-	TGTGCCAGCAGGTCCCAGGGGGTCAATGGCTACACCTTC	CASRSQGVNGYTF
TRBJ2-5	TRBD1	TRBV27	-	TGTGCCAGCAGCCGTAGGGACAGGGACCAAGAGACCCAGTACTTC	CASSRRDRDQETQYF
TRBJ1-2	TRBD1	TRBV12-3/TRBV12-4	-	TGTGCCAGCAGTACGGACAGGAACTATGGCTACACCTTC	CASSTDRNYGYTF
TRBJ2-1	-	TRBV5-1	-	TGCGCCAGCAGCTTGGACGGCGCGGCACTTCCCTACAATGAGCAGTTCTTC	CASSLDGAALPYNEQFF
TRBJ2-7	TRBD1	TRBV5-1	-	TGCGCCAGCAGCATAGGGGACAGGGGCTACGAGCAGTACTTC	CASSIGDRGYEQYF
TRBJ1-4	-	TRBV5-1	-	TGCGCCAGCAGTCTGGGGGCAGCTAATGAAAAACTGTTTTTT	CASSLGAANEKLFF
TRBJ2-3	TRBD2	TRBV5-4	-	TGTGCCAGCAGCTTGGACAGCGGGAGGCGAACGCAGTATTTT	CASSLDSGRRTQYF
TRBJ2-7	TRBD1	TRBV5-1	-	TGCGCCAGCAGCTGGGACAGCCTCTACGAGCAGTACTTC	CASSWDSLYEQYF
TRBJ2-3	-	TRBV3-1/TRBV3-2	-	TGTGCCAGCAGCCGGGACAACACAGATACGCAGTATTTT	CASSRDNTDTQYF
TRBJ2-7	TRBD1	TRBV7-9	-	TGTGCCAGCAGCTTAGGTGCAGGGGGAACCTACGAGCAGTACTTC	CASSLGAGGTYEQYF
TRBJ1-1	-	TRBV28	-	TGTGCCAGCAGTTTATTACGGGGGTATGCCACTGAAGCTTTCTTT	CASSLLRGYATEAFF
TRBJ1-1	-	TRBV18	-	TGTGCCAGCTCACTAAGGGCAGGAGGGAGCACTGAAGCTTTCTTT	CASSLRAGGSTEAFF
TRBJ1-1	-	TRBV7-9	-	TGTGCCAGCGGGGGCATGAACACTGAAGCTTTCTTT	CASGGMNTEAFF
TRBJ2-1	-	TRBV19	-	TGTGCCAGTAGTGAAGGAGGTTATGAGCAGTTCTTC	CASSEGGYEQFF
TRBJ2-3	-	TRBV7-3	-	TGTGCCAGCAGTCCTTTGGCTGATACGCAGTATTTT	CASSPLADTQYF
TRBJ2-2	-	TRBV5-6	few	TGTGCCAGCAGCTTGAGCCCTAGCACCGGGGAGCTGTTTTTT	CASSLSPSTGELFF
TRBJ2-7	-	TRBV3-1/TRBV3-2	few	TGTGCCAGCAGCCAAGGACTAGATTGGGCAAACGAGCAGTACTTC	CASSQGLDWANEQYF
TRBJ2-7	TRBD2	TRBV6-5	few	TGTGCCAGCAGCTCTAGCGGGACAGCCTACGAGCAGTACTTC	CASSSSGTAYEQYF